A single T cell receptor beta chain is shown here with its context. Its antigen is as yet unknown. One end of the junction fails to match germline, which may point to a read error. This entry belongs to a study of cytomegalovirus exposure and HLA in healthy donors. Points from the study as a whole: Immune exposure information comprised only CMV serostatus. Presence/absence analyses assumed roughly uniform sequencing depth across donors.

CDR3 length: 13 amino acids. Germline V gene sequence: CDR1 LNHDA, CDR2 SQIVND (reference sequence). Both 60 Vbeta primers and 13 Jbeta primers went into the PCR. Original data processing: Around 9.9 million shared chains were among the 65 million to 85 million unique TCR beta chains that a later analysis counted. The table came from immunoSEQ multiplex PCR; TCRdb's copy has only in-frame clones and leaves some out. V and J calls and clone size come straight from that table; D and trimming were deduced from the DNA. The table lists around 140,000 clones. V gene TRBV19 combines with J gene TRBJ1-2; no reliable D call. The origin of this receptor is a male donor in good health and CMV-seronegative. The sequenced sample consisted of PBMCs. The CDR3 DNA is TGTGCCAGTAGGATAGCCGGGAACTATGGCTACACCTTC. It translates to CASRIAGNYGYTF. Full variable domain (rest looked up from reference TRBV19 and TRBJ1-2): DGGITQSPKYLFRKEGQNVTLSCEQNLNHDAMYWYRQDPGQGLRLIYYSQIVNDFQKGDIAEGYSVSREKKESFPLTVTSAQKNPTAFYLCASRIAGNYGYTFGSGTRLTVV.